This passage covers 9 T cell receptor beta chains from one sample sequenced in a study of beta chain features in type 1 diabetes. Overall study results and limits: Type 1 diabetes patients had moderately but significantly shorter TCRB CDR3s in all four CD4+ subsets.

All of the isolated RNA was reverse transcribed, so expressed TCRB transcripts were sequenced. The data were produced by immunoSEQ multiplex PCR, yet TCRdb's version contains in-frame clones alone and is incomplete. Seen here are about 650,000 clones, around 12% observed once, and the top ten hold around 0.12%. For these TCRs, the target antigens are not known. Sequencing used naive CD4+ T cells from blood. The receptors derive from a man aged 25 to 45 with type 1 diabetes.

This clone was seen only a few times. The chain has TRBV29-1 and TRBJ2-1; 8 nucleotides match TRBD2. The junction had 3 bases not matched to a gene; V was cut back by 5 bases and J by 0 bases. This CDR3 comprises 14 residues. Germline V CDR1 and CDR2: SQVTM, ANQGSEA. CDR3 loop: CSVPGGSSYNEQFF. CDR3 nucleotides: TGCAGCGTTCCGGGGGGGAGCTCCTACAATGAGCAGTTCTTC.

Here the CDR3 DNA reads TGCGCCAGCAGCCAACAGACGGGGACAGGGACCTCCTACGAGCAGTACTTC. The encoded protein is CASSQQTGTGTSYEQYF. The chain employs TRBV4-3 and TRBJ2-7, with 9 bases identical to TRBD1. The V gene's germline CDR1 is LGHNA and CDR2 YSLEER. V shed 2 bases, J shed 0 bases, and the junction held 8 bases outside the gene matches. This CDR3 spans 17 amino acids.

CDR3: CASSLSAGGANVLTF. CDR3 DNA: TGTGCCAGCAGCTTATCGGCGGGAGGGGCCAACGTCCTGACTTTC. The chain has TRBV7-2 and TRBJ2-6, with a tentative D call TRBD2 (6 bases). The germline V and J ends were trimmed by 2 bases and 4 bases, with 9 bases remaining between them. Germline CDR1 reads SGHTA; CDR2 reads FQGNSA. The CDR3 consists of 15 residues.

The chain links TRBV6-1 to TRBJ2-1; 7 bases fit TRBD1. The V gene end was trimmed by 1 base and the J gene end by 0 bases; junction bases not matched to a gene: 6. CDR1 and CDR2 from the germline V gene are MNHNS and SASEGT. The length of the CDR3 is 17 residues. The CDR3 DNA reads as TGTGCCAGCAGTGAAGTATATGGGACAGACTCCTACAATGAGCAGTTCTTC. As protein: CASSEVYGTDSYNEQFF.

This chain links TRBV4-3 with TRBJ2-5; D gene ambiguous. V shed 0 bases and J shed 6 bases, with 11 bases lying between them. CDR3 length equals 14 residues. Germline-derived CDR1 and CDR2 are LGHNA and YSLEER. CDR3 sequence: CASSQDHQRQTQYF. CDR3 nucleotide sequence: TGCGCCAGCAGCCAAGATCATCAAAGACAGACCCAGTACTTC.

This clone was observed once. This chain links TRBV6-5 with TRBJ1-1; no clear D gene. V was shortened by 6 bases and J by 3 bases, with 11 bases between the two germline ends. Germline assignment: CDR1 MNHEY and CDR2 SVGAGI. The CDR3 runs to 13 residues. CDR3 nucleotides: TGTGCCAGCAGCTATAACAGAGACACTGAAGCTTTCTTT. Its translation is CASSYNRDTEAFF.

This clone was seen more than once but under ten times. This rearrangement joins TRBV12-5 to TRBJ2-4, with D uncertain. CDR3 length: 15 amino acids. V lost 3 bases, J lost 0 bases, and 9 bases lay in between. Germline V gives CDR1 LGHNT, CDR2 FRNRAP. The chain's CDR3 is CASGLNTGAKNIQYF. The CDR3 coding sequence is TGTGCTAGTGGTTTAAACACCGGAGCCAAAAACATTCAGTACTTC.

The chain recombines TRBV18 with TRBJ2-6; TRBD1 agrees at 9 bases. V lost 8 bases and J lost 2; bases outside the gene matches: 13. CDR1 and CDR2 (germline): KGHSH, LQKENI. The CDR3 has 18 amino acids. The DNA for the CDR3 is TGTGCCAGCCAGGAAGGCGGGACAGGGAACGCTGGGGCCAACGTCCTGACTTTC. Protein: CASQEGGTGNAGANVLTF.

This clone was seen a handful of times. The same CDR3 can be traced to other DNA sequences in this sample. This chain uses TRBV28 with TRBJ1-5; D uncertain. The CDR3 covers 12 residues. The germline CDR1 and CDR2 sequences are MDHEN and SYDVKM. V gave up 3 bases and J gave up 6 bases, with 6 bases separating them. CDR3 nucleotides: TGTGCCAGCAGTTTGTCGTCTCAGCCCCAGCATTTT. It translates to CASSLSSQPQHF.